The TCR beta chain under discussion was sequenced for a study of shared clonotypes between healthy human individuals. Study results and limitations: The naive CD4 repertoires of several donors were compared, and approximately 5% of clonotypes were shared.

TCRdb's copy holds only in-frame clones and misses some; the assay was immunoSEQ multiplex PCR. The table records about 700,000 clones, around 74% of them present only once. CDR3 length equals 14 residues. The germline CDR1 and CDR2 sequences are SGHDN and FVKESK. V lost 7 bases, J lost 4 bases, and 14 bases lay in between. The investigators split CD4+ cells into a CD45RA+ naive subset and a CD45RA-negative memory subset. This clone was recorded a few times. What it binds is unknown. The chain has TRBV14 and TRBJ2-1; no firm D call. This receptor was identified in a woman between 25 and 40 years old in good health. Sequencing input: memory CD4+ T cells sorted from blood. Subset specified: CD45RA-negative fraction. In DNA, the CDR3 is TGTGCCAGCAAGGGAACCAACACATACAATGAGCAGTTCTTC. Residues: CASKGTNTYNEQFF.